This entry concerns a single TCR beta chain. The data belong to a study of identical twins. MiXCR, applied by TCRdb to the 5' RACE reads, yields one record per CDR3 protein. The sample carries around 490,000 distinct CDR3 sequences, about a fifth recorded once. CDR3 length equals 15 residues. Trimming left V 2 bases short and J 1 base short, with 11 bases between. Germline assignment: CDR1 MDHEN and CDR2 SYDVKM. The same data also went into a second study, on yellow fever vaccine responses in identical twins.

Source material: CD4+ T cells sorted from blood. The TCR originated in a woman under 30 in good health. The chain is built from TRBV28 and TRBJ2-5; D tentatively fits TRBD1 or TRBD2 (6 bases each). DNA of the CDR3: TGTGCCAGCAGTTTAATGCGGGACATCCAAGAGACCCAGTACTTC. Its translation: CASSLMRDIQETQYF.